Detailed here is one T cell receptor beta chain. Its antigen is undetermined. The PCR was carried out with 60 Vbeta primers and 13 Jbeta primers. The assay was immunoSEQ multiplex PCR, and TCRdb's table has in-frame clones only and misses some. The sample records 180,000 or so clones, approximately 67% being singletons. Each donor was healthy, and each was a bone marrow donor. The trim removed 4 bases at V and 9 bases at J, leaving 13 bases unmatched. Germline-derived CDR1 and CDR2 are SGHTA and FQGNSA. This CDR3 is built from 16 residues. This entry comes from a study of cytomegalovirus exposure and HLA in healthy donors. Points from the study as a whole: A later analysis associated 15,000 to 20,000 TCR beta sequences with HLA alleles at a 0.05 false discovery rate. An analysis done earlier found most TCR beta V segments productive about 87% or about 30% of the time.

This receptor was identified in a man aged 40-50 years in good health and CMV-seronegative. The sample taken for sequencing was PBMCs. The chain has TRBV7-2 and TRBJ2-1; TRBD2 matches at 9 bases. Here the CDR3 DNA reads TGTGCCAGCAGCTCCCGGACTAGCGCAGGAGGATTTGAGCAGTTCTTC. This encodes CASSSRTSAGGFEQFF.